A single sample is the source of the 18 T cell receptor beta chains below, sequenced in a study of CD8 T cells in Susac syndrome. Reverse transcription of about 0.45 to 1 ug RNA used random hexamers. One entry per CDR3 protein, called by TCRdb with MiXCR from the immunoSEQ multiplex PCR reads. The sample carries tens of thousands of distinct CDR3 sequences, 85% to 95% recorded once. The sample taken for sequencing was CD8+ T cells from PBMCs. The receptors derive from a human donor in good health.

The rearrangement uses TRBV28 and TRBJ2-7, with 7 bases identical to TRBD1. Germline V lookup: CDR1 MDHEN, CDR2 SYDVKM. J was trimmed by 0 bases and V by 8 bases; bases with no gene match: 7. CDR3 length: 14 amino acids. The chain's CDR3 is CASSLTGSSYEQYF. The CDR3 DNA follows: TGTGCCAGCTCGTTGACAGGGAGCTCCTACGAGCAGTACTTC.

This sequence joins TRBV9 and TRBJ2-1; D is perhaps TRBD1 (6 bases). The CDR3 runs to 15 residues. CDR1 and CDR2 from the germline V gene are SGDLS and YYNGEE. Between the trimmed V and J ends, which lost 3 bases and 5 bases, there was a span of 15 bases. The CDR3 loop is CASSADWGPNNEQFF. DNA for the CDR3: TGTGCCAGCAGCGCAGATTGGGGGCCCAACAATGAGCAGTTCTTC.

The chain combines TRBV4-1 with TRBJ2-1, with D perhaps given as TRBD1 or TRBD2 (5 bases each). V was pared by 1 base and J by 0 bases, with 13 bases between. CDR1 is MGHRA, CDR2 YSYEKL, per germline. The CDR3 length is 17 residues. CDR3 region: CASSQAGPGSSYNEQFF. CDR3 DNA sequence: TGCGCCAGCAGCCAAGCCGGGCCAGGGAGCTCCTACAATGAGCAGTTCTTC.

This clonotype was found once. The CDR3 bases are TGTGCCAGCAGTTTATGGCGGGGGGCGGACACTGAAGCTTTCTTT. Protein product: CASSLWRGADTEAFF. V usage is TRBV27 and J usage is TRBJ1-1; the D gene is possibly TRBD1 (6 bases). The CDR3 has 15 amino acids. From germline, CDR1 is MNHEY and CDR2 SMNVEV (reference sequence). Trimming removed 1 base at V and 3 bases at J, with 12 bases between.

The rearrangement links TRBV27 to TRBJ1-5; 8 bases are shared with TRBD1. The V segment lost 4 bases and the J segment 1 base; nucleotides outside the gene matches: 3. Per the germline V gene, CDR1 is MNHEY and CDR2 is SMNVEV (reference sequence). The CDR3 covers 15 residues. As DNA, the CDR3 is TGTGCCAGCAGTTCCCGGACAGGGAGCAATCAGCCCCAGCATTTT. The encoded protein is CASSSRTGSNQPQHF.

This chain connects TRBV25-1 to TRBJ1-1; no clear D. V was pared by 1 base and J by 3 bases, with 15 bases between. The CDR3 length is 16 residues. Per germline, CDR1 MGHDK and CDR2 SYGVNS. The CDR3 nucleotides are TGTGCCAGCAGTGAATTTCTAATCGAAACCTACACTGAAGCTTTCTTT. This sequence encodes CASSEFLIETYTEAFF.

V usage is TRBV11-2 and J usage is TRBJ2-7; D might be TRBD1 (6 bases). Trimming pared 0 bases from V and 2 bases from J, leaving 11 bases between. The CDR3 contains 15 residues. Germline assignment: CDR1 SGHAT and CDR2 FQNNGV. The chain's CDR3 is CASSLDPTGTYEQYF. CDR3 sequence (DNA): TGTGCCAGCAGCTTAGATCCGACAGGAACCTACGAGCAGTACTTC.

This sequence joins TRBV27 and TRBJ2-7; D possibly corresponds to TRBD2 (6 bases). The germline V gene encodes CDR1 MNHEY and CDR2 SMNVEV (reference sequence). The V end was cut by 4 bases, the J end by 3 bases, with 19 bases between. The CDR3 spans 16 residues. CDR3 sequence reads: CASSSAGGSWDYEQYF. The CDR3 DNA reads TGTGCCAGCAGTTCGGCCGGAGGGAGTTGGGACTACGAGCAGTACTTC.

This chain uses TRBV9 with TRBJ2-7; D possibly matches TRBD1 or TRBD2 (5 bases each). Germline V CDR1 and CDR2: SGDLS, YYNGEE. The CDR3 totals 14 residues. The ends were cut back, 3 bases at V and 2 bases at J, with 12 bases in the middle. This chain's CDR3 is CASSGGDVAYEQYF. CDR3 nucleotides: TGTGCCAGCAGCGGAGGGGACGTAGCCTACGAGCAGTACTTC.

The chain has TRBV12-3 or TRBV12-4 and TRBJ2-7; 7 bases align to TRBD1. This CDR3 has 15 amino acids. V lost 3 bases to trimming and J lost 1 base; unmatched junction nucleotides: 6. CDR3 DNA: TGTGCCAGCAGTTTTGGGACAGAGGCTTCCTACGAGCAGTACTTC. Protein sequence: CASSFGTEASYEQYF.

This chain joins TRBV9 and TRBJ2-1; TRBD2 is a possible D gene (5 bases). The CDR3 consists of 16 residues. Trimming took off 3 bases at V and 7 bases at J, with 20 bases between the two ends. Germline CDR1 and CDR2: SGDLS and YYNGEE. CDR3 bases: TGTGCCAGCAGCGGAGTCCCCGGGGAGCTAGGGAATGAGCAGTTCTTC. This encodes CASSGVPGELGNEQFF.

The V gene is TRBV20-1, the J gene TRBJ2-1, with D possibly matching TRBD1 (6 bases). Trimming removed 1 base at V and 10 bases at J, with 8 bases between. This CDR3 is 11 amino acids long. Germline V lookup: CDR1 DFQATT, CDR2 SNEGSKA (reference sequence). The CDR3 loop is CSARADREQFF. CDR3 nucleotides: TGCAGTGCTAGAGCCGACAGGGAGCAGTTCTTC.

The chain couples TRBV7-9 to TRBJ2-1; a weak D match, TRBD2 (6 bases). The CDR3 consists of 16 residues. Germline loops: CDR1 SEHNR, CDR2 FQNEAQ (reference sequence). V lost 4 bases, J lost 9 bases, and 22 bases lay in between. CDR3 sequence: CASSSTSAGFFGEQFF. As DNA, the CDR3 is TGTGCCAGCAGCTCAACCTCAGCGGGCTTCTTTGGTGAGCAGTTCTTC. Supplemented by reference TRBV7-9 and TRBJ2-1, the full variable domain reads DTGVSQNPRHKITKRGQNVTFRCDPISEHNRLYWYRQTLGQGPEFLTYFQNEAQLEKSRLLSDRFSAERPKGSFSTLEIQRTEQGDSAMYLCASSSTSAGFFGEQFFGPGTRLTVL.

The rearrangement links TRBV11-2 to TRBJ1-2; a possible D gene is TRBD1 (6 bases). Between the trimmed V and J ends, which lost 5 bases and 3 bases, there was a span of 16 bases. The CDR3 loop spans 15 amino acids. Germline-derived CDR1 and CDR2 are SGHAT and FQNNGV. CDR3 protein: CASSPAGEGHYGYTF. The CDR3 DNA follows: TGTGCCAGCAGCCCGGCAGGGGAGGGCCACTATGGCTACACCTTC.

The CDR3 nucleotides are TGTGCCAGCAGCGTAGTTTGGACTCCATACACCGGGGAGCTGTTTTTT. Protein sequence: CASSVVWTPYTGELFF. V is TRBV9 and J is TRBJ2-2, with D maybe TRBD2 (5 bases). Germline V gene data show CDR1 as SGDLS and CDR2 as YYNGEE. This CDR3 comprises 16 residues. V lost 0 bases, J lost 3 bases, and 12 bases lay in between.

The chain couples TRBV5-6 to TRBJ2-2, with 9 bases identical to TRBD1. There are 15 residues in the CDR3. Trimming cost V 4 bases and J 11 bases; bases outside gene matches: 12. Per the germline V gene, CDR1 is SGHDT and CDR2 is YYEEEE. This CDR3 reads CASSPRTGAGIELFF. CDR3 DNA sequence: TGTGCCAGCAGCCCGCGGACAGGGGCAGGAATAGAGCTGTTTTTT.

The chain recombines TRBV27 with TRBJ2-5; 8 positions match TRBD2. The CDR3 consists of 14 residues. Germline V lookup: CDR1 MNHEY, CDR2 SMNVEV (reference sequence). V lost 6 bases to trimming and J lost 1 base; unmatched junction nucleotides: 4. CDR3 DNA sequence: TGTGCCAGCAGCCCCGGGGGGGGCCAAGAGACCCAGTACTTC. It specifies CASSPGGGQETQYF.

The chain links TRBV27 to TRBJ2-3; 10 positions match TRBD1. CDR1 is MNHEY, CDR2 SMNVEV, per germline (reference sequence). CDR3 length equals 16 residues. With V trimmed by 4 bases and J by 6 bases, 10 bases remained unmatched. DNA of the CDR3: TGTGCCAGCAGTTACCTCGGGACAGGGGTTGCGGATACGCAGTATTTT. Translated, it gives CASSYLGTGVADTQYF.